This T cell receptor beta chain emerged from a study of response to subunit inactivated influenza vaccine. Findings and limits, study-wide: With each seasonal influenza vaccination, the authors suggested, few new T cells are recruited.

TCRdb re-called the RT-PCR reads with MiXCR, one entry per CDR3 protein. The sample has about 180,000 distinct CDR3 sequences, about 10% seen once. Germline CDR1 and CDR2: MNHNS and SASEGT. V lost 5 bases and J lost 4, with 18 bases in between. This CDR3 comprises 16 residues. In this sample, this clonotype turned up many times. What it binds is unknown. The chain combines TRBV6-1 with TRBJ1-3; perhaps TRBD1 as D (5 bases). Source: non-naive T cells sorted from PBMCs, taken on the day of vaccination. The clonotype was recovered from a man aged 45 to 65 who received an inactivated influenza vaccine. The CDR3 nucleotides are TGTGCCAGCAGTAATGGACTTCCAGGGCCCGGAAACACCATATATTTT. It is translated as CASSNGLPGPGNTIYF.